Sequencing of this T cell receptor (beta chain) was carried out in a study of control samples from healthy donors and cancer patients (dated by TCRdb to about 2020). The germline V gene encodes CDR1 MNHEY and CDR2 SMNVEV (reference sequence). After removal of 3 bases from V and 7 bases from J, the junction retains 2 bases not matched to a gene. From the cysteine up to the phenylalanine, the CDR3 has a length of 14 residues. Only the CDR3 part of the read is kept: 42 bases, read in frame from the first base. In regard to this clone: Its binding antigen is unknown. Nothing much larger sits one base from this clone, and base qualities are not available. The same CDR3 also results from other DNA sequences found in this sample.

Libraries came from the immunoSEQ multiplex PCR assay. As stored in TCRdb, this immuneACCESS dataset retains in-frame rearrangements with V and J assigned. A fraction of the clones does not appear; measured against another copy, unresolved V genes explain less than half of the discrepancy, and the remainder lacks a known reason. The sample table lists 150,000 to 200,000 clones, 88% of them with a count of one. The ten largest clones capture nearly 5% of the sample. The sequenced material came from blood. The chain is encoded by TRBV27 joined to TRBJ2-1, and 11 junction bases match TRBD2. This TCR was recovered from a woman aged 30 to 39 in good health. The base sequence is TGTGCCAGCAGTTTGGGACTAGCGGTTAATGAGCAGTTCTTC. Its translation reads: CASSLGLAVNEQFF.